The clone carrying this T cell receptor (beta chain) has ten or more counts. The antigen is not known. Authors of the study amplified TCR beta CDR3 regions from RNA transcripts. Researchers ran a first-round RT-PCR on the TCR CDR3 using the HTBI primer set. Each CDR3 protein is one row after TCRdb ran MiXCR on the multiplex PCR reads. The sample holds over 500,000 distinct CDR3 sequences, less than 15% seen once. The data are from a study of T cells in Graves' hyperthyroidism and ophthalmopathy. Study findings and constraints: Blood held most thyroid clonotypes expanded above 0.001 frequency. Ophthalmopathy was identified by the model a median about 6.4 months ahead of onset.

The trim removed 5 bases at V and 5 bases at J, leaving 7 bases unmatched. The CDR3 has 17 amino acids. CDR1 MDHEN and CDR2 SYDVKM come from the germline V gene. The TCR sequence derives from a woman aged 35 to 49 with Graves' hyperthyroidism. The source material was blood. The chain uses TRBV28 and TRBJ1-6, with TRBD1 matching 12 bases. CDR3 coding DNA: TGTGCCAGCAGTCGGGGGACAGGGGGCATGCATAATTCACCCCTCCACTTT. Amino acids: CASSRGTGGMHNSPLHF.